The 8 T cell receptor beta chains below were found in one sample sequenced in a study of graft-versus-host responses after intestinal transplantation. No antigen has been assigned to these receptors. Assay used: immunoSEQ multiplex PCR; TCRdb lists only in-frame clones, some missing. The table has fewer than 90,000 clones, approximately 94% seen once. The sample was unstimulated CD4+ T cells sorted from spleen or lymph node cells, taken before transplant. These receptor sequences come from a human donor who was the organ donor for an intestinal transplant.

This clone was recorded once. In DNA, the CDR3 is TGTGCCAGTAGTATAAATAGGGCTCCCCTCCTCACAGATACGCAGTATTTT. This encodes CASSINRAPLLTDTQYF. V usage is TRBV19 and J usage is TRBJ2-3; D gene unclear. Germline V lookup: CDR1 LNHDA, CDR2 SQIVND (reference sequence). The CDR3 has 17 residues. V gave up 2 bases and J gave up 2 bases, with 17 bases separating them. The variable domain in full, with the rest retrieved from reference TRBV19 and TRBJ2-3, is DGGITQSPKYLFRKEGQNVTLSCEQNLNHDAMYWYRQDPGQGLRLIYYSQIVNDFQKGDIAEGYSVSREKKESFPLTVTSAQKNPTAFYLCASSINRAPLLTDTQYFGPGTRLTVL.

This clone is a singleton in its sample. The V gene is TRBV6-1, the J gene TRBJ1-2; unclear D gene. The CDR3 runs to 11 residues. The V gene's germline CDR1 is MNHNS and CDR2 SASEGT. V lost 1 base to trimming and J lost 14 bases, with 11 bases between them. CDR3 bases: TGTGCCAGCAGTGAAGGCTTACCCGGGACCTTC. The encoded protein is CASSEGLPGTF.

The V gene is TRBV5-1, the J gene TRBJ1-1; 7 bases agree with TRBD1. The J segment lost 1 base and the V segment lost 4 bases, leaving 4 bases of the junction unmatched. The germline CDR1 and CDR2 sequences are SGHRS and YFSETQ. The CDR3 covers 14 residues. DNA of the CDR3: TGCGCCAGCAGCAGGGACAGTCAGAACACTGAAGCTTTCTTT. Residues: CASSRDSQNTEAFF.

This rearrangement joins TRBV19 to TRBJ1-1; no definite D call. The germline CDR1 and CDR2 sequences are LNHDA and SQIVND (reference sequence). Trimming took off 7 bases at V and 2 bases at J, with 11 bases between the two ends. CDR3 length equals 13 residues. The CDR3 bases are TGTGCCAGTACCCCCGGGTTAAACACTGAAGCTTTCTTT. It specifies CASTPGLNTEAFF. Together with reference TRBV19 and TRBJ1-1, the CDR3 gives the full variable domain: DGGITQSPKYLFRKEGQNVTLSCEQNLNHDAMYWYRQDPGQGLRLIYYSQIVNDFQKGDIAEGYSVSREKKESFPLTVTSAQKNPTAFYLCASTPGLNTEAFFGQGTRLTVV.

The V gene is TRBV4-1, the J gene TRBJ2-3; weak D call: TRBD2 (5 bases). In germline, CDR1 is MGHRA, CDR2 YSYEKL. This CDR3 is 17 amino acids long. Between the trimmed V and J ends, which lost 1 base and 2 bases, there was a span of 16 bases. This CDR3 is CASSQGQSSIFTDTQYF. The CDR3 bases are TGCGCCAGCAGCCAAGGGCAATCTAGCATATTCACAGATACGCAGTATTTT.

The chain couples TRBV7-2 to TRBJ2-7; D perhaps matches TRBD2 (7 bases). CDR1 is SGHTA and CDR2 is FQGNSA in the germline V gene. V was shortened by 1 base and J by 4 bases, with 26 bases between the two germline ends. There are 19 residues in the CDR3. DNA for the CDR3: TGTGCCAGCAGCTTAGGTCCTTCGGGGGGCGGATTTCAGAGGTACGAGCAGTACTTC. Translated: CASSLGPSGGGFQRYEQYF.

The CDR3 reads CASSQLRYEQYF. CDR3 nucleotide sequence: TGTGCCAGCAGCCAACTACGGTACGAGCAGTACTTC. This chain uses TRBV6-6 with TRBJ2-7; D is unresolved. Per the germline V gene, CDR1 is MNHNY and CDR2 is SVGAGI (reference sequence). The CDR3 sequence is 12 residues long. V lost 6 bases, J lost 4 bases, and 10 bases lay in between.

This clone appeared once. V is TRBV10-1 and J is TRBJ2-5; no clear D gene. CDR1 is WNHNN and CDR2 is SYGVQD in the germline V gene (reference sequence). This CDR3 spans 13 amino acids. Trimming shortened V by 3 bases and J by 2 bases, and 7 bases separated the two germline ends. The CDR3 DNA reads TGCGCCAGCAGTGAAACTTGGCAAGAGACCCAGTACTTC. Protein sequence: CASSETWQETQYF.